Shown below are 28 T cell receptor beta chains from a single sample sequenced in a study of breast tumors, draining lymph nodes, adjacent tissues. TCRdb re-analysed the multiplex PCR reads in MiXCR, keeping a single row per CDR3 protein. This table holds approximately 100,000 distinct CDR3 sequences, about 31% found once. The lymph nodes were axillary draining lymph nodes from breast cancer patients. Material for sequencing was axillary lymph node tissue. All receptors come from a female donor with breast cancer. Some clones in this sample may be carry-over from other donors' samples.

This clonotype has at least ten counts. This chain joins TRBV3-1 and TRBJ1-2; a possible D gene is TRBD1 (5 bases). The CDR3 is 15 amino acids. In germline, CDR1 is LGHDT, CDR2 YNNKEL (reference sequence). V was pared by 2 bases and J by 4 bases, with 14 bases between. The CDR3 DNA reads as TGTGCCAGCAGCCAAAATGCGGGCAGGGCCTATGGCTACACCTTC. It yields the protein CASSQNAGRAYGYTF.

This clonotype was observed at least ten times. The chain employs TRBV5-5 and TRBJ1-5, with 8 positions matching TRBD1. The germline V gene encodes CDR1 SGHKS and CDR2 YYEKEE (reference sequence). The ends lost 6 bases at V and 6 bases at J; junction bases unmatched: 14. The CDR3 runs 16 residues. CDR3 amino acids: CASTRGQGAFSQPQHF. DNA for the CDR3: TGTGCCAGCACCAGGGGGCAGGGGGCGTTTTCTCAGCCCCAGCATTTT. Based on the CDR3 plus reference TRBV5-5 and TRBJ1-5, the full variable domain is DAGVTQSPTHLIKTRGQQVTLRCSPISGHKSVSWYQQVLGQGPQFIFQYYEKEERGRGNFPDRFSARQFPNYSSELNVNALLLGDSALYLCASTRGQGAFSQPQHFGDGTRLSIL.

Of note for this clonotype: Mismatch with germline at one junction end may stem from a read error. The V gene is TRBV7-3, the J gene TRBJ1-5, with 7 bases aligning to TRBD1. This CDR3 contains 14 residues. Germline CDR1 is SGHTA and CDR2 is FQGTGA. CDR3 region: CASNLEGARQPPHF. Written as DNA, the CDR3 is TGTGCCAGCAACCTAGAGGGGGCGAGGCAGCCCCCGCATTTT.

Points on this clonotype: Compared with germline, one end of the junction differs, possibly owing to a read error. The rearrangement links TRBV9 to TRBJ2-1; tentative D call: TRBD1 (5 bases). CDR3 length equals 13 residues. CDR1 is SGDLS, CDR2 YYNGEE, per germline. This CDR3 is CASSIQLWGEHIF. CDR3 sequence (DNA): TGCGCCAGCAGCATCCAATTGTGGGGCGAGCACATCTTC.

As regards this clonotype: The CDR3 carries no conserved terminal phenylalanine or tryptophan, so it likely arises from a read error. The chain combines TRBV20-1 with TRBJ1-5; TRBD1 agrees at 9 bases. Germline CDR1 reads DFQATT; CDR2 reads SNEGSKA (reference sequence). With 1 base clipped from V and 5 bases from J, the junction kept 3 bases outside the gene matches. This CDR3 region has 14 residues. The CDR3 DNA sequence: TGCAGTGCTAGAGGCAGACAGGGGGATCAGCCCCAGCATCTT. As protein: CSARGRQGDQPQHL.

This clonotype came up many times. This CDR3 reads CASSLGEGAPGYTF. In DNA, the CDR3 is TGTGCCAGCAGCTTAGGTGAGGGCGCCCCTGGCTACACCTTC. This sequence joins TRBV7-9 and TRBJ1-2; D remains unclear. The germline V gene has CDR1 SEHNR and CDR2 FQNEAQ (reference sequence). V lost 1 base and J lost 7, with 13 bases in between. The CDR3 runs 14 residues.

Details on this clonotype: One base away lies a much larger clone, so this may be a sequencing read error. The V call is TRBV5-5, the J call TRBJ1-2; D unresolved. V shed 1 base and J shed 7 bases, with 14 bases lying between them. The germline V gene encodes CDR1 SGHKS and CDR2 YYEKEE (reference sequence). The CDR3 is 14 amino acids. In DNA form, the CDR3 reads TGTGCCAGCAGCTTGCCCCCCCCGGGTTCTGGCTACACCTTC. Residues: CASSLPPPGSGYTF.

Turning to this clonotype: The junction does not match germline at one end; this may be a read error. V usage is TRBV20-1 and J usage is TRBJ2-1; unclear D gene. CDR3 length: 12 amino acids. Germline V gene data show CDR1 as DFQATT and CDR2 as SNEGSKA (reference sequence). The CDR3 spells CSATVSFDEPFF. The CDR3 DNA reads TGCAGTGCCACAGTGAGTTTCGATGAGCCGTTCTTC.

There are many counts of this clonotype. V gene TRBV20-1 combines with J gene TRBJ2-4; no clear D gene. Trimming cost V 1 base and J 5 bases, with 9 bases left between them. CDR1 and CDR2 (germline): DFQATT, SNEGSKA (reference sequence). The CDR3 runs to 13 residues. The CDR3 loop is CSARVTDQNIQYF. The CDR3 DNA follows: TGCAGTGCTAGAGTAACGGACCAAAACATTCAGTACTTC.

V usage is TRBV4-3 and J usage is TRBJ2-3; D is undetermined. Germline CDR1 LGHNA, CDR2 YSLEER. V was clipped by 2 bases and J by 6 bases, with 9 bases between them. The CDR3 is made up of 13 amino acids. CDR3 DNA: TGCGCCAGCAGCCAATCATTAGGTGATACGCAGTATTTT. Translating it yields CASSQSLGDTQYF.

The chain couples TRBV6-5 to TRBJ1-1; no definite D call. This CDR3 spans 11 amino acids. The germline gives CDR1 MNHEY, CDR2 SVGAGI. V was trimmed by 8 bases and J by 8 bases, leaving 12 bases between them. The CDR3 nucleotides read TGTGCCAGCTGGGTAGGTTGGGAAGCTTTCTTT. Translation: CASWVGWEAFF.

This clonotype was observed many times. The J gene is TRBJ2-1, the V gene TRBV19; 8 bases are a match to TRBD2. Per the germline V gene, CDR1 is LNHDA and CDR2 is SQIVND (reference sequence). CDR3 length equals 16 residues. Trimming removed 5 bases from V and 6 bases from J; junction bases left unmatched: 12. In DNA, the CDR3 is TGTGCCAGTAGTTTATTGGGACTAGGGCGACCCAATGAGCAGTTCTTC. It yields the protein CASSLLGLGRPNEQFF.

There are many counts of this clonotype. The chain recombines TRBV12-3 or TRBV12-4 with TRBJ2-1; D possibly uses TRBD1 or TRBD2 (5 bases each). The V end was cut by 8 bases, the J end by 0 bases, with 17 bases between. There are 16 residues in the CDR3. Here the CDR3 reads CASGPVGVSSYNEQFF. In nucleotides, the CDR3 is TGTGCCAGCGGCCCAGTGGGGGTGAGCTCCTACAATGAGCAGTTCTTC.

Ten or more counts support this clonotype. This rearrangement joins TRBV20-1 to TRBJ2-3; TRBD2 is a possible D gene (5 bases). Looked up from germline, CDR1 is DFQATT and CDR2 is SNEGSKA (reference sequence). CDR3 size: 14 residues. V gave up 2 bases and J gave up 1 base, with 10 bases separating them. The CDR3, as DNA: TGCAGTGCTAGAAAGCGGAGCCGCACAGATACGCAGTATTTT. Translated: CSARKRSRTDTQYF.

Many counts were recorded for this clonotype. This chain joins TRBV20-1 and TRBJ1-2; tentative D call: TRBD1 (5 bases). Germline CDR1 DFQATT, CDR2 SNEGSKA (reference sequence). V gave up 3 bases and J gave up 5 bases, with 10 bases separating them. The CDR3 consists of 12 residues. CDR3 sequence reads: CSARGQGYGYTF. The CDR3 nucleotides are TGCAGTGCTAGGGGGCAAGGGTATGGCTACACCTTC.

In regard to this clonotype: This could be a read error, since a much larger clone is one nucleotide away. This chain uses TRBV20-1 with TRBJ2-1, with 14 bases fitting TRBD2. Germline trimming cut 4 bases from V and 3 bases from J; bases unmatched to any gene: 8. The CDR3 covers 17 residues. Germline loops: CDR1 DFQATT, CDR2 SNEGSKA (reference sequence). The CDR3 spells CSAKGLAGVSVYNEQFF. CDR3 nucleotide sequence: TGCAGTGCTAAGGGACTAGCGGGAGTGTCTGTCTACAATGAGCAGTTCTTC.

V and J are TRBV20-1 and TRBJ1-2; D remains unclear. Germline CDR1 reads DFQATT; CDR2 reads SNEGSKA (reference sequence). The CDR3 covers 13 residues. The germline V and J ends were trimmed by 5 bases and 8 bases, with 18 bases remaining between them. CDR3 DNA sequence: TGCAGTGCTGAAGATTTGGGAATACAAGGCTACACCTTC. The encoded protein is CSAEDLGIQGYTF.

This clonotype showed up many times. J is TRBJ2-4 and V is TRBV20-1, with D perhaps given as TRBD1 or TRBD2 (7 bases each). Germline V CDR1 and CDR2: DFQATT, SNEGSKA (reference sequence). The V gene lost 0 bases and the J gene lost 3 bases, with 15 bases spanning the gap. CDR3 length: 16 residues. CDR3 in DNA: TGCAGTGCTAGAGATCAGGGGGGGAGAGTCAAAAACATTCAGTACTTC. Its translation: CSARDQGGRVKNIQYF.

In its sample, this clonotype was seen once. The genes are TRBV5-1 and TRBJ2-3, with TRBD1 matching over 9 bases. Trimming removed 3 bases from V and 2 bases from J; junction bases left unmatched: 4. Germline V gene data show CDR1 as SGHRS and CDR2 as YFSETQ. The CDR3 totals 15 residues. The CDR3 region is CASSSGQGITDTQYF. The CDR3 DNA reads TGCGCCAGCAGCTCGGGACAGGGAATCACAGATACGCAGTATTTT.

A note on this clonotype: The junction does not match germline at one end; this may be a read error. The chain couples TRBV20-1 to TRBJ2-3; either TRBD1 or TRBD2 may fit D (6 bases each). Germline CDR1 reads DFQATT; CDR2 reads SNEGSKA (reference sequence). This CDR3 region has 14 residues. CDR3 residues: CSASNGGITDPQYF. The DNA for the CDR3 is TGCAGTGCTAGTAACGGGGGCATCACAGATCCGCAGTATTTT.

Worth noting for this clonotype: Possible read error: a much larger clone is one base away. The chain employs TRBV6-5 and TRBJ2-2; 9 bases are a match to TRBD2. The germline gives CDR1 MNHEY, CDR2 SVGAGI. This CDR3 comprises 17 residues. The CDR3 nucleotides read TGTGCCAGCAGTTCTCCGGGGCTAGCGGGGAACACCGGGGAGCTGTATTTT. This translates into CASSSPGLAGNTGELYF.

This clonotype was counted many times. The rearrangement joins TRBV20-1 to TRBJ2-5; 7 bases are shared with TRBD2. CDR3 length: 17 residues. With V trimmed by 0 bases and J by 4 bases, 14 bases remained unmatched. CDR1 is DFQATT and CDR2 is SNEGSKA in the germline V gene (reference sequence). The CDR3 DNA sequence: TGCAGTGCTAGAGATTCGGGGCTAGCGGCGGGGCGAGAGACCCAGTACTTC. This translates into CSARDSGLAAGRETQYF.

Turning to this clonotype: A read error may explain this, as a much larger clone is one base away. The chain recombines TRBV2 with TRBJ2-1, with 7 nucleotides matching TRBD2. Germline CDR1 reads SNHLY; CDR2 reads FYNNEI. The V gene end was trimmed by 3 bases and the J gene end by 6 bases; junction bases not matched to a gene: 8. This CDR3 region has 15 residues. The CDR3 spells CASSDWGGTCNEQFF. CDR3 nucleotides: TGTGCCAGCAGTGATTGGGGGGGAACCTGCAATGAGCAGTTCTTC.

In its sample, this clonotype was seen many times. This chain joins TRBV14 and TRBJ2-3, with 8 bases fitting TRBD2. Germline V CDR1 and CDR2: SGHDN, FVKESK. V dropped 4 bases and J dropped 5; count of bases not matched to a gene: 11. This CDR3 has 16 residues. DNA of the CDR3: TGTGCCAGCAGCCGTCGAGCGGGGGACATGCGAGATACGCAGTATTTT. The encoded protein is CASSRRAGDMRDTQYF.

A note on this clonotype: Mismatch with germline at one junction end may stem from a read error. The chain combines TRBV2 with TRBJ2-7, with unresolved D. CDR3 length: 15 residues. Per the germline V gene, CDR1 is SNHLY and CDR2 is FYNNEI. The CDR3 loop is CASGEDPPETYEQYF. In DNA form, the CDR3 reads TGTGCCAGCGGTGAAGATCCGCCGGAGACCTATGAGCAGTACTTC.

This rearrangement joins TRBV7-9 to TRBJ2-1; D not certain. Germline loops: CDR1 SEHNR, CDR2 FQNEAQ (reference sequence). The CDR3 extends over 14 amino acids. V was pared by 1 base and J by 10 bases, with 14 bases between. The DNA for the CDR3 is TGTGCCAGCAGCTTAGGTCAGCCTCGCTCGGAGCAGTTCTTC. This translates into CASSLGQPRSEQFF.

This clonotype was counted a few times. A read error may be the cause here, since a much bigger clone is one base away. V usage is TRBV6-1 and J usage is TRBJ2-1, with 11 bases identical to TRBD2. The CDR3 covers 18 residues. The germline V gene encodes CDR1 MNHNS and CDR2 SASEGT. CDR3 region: CASSQALTSGSLYNEQFF. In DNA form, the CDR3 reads TGTGCCAGCAGTCAAGCGCTAACTAGCGGGAGCCTTTACAATGAGCAGTTCTTC.

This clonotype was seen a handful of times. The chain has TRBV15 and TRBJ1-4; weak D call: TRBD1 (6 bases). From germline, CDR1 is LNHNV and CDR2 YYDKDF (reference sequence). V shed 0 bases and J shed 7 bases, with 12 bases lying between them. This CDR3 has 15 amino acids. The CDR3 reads CATSREARGGEKLFF. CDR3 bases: TGTGCCACCAGCAGAGAGGCCAGGGGAGGTGAAAAACTGTTTTTT.